Each of the 27 T cell receptor beta chains below was sequenced from the same sample in a study of T cell changes during pregnancy in multiple sclerosis. Clones were read by immunoSEQ multiplex PCR, and TCRdb kept only the in-frame ones, dropping some. The repertoire consists of approximately 24,000 clones, with approximately 86% occurring once and the leading ten covering under 1.1%. Source: CD4+ T cells from peripheral blood mononuclear cells, taken in the second trimester of pregnancy. All receptors come from a female donor in good health, enrolled as a control in a pregnancy study.

The rearrangement links TRBV18 to TRBJ2-5; 9 bases align to TRBD1. Trimming cost V 4 bases and J 4 bases; bases outside gene matches: 4. The CDR3 contains 14 residues. Germline CDR1 KGHSH, CDR2 LQKENI. CDR3 in DNA: TGTGCCAGCTCACGACAGGGGGGAGGAGAGACCCAGTACTTC. Amino acids: CASSRQGGGETQYF.

J is TRBJ1-3 and V is TRBV30; tentatively, D is TRBD1 (6 bases). CDR1 and CDR2 from the germline V gene are GTSNPN and SVGIG (reference sequence). The CDR3 totals 12 residues. Trimming removed 4 bases at V and 10 bases at J, with 14 bases between. This CDR3 reads CAWTRTAGTIYF. The CDR3 bases are TGTGCCTGGACCCGGACAGCCGGAACCATATATTTT.

The chain uses TRBV5-1 and TRBJ2-1; D may be TRBD2 (5 bases). CDR1 is SGHRS, CDR2 YFSETQ, per germline. The CDR3 is 15 amino acids. The germline V and J ends were trimmed by 4 bases and 4 bases, with 15 bases remaining between them. This chain's CDR3 is CASSPPRRGYNEQFF. The CDR3 nucleotides read TGCGCCAGCAGCCCACCTCGTAGAGGGTACAATGAGCAGTTCTTC. Using reference TRBV5-1 and TRBJ2-1 for the parts outside the CDR3, the full variable domain is KAGVTQTPRYLIKTRGQQVTLSCSPISGHRSVSWYQQTPGQGLQFLFEYFSETQRNKGNFPGRFSGRQFSNSRSEMNVSTLELGDSALYLCASSPPRRGYNEQFFGPGTRLTVL.

V gene TRBV15 combines with J gene TRBJ1-5; TRBD1 matches at 10 bases. Germline V CDR1 and CDR2: LNHNV, YYDKDF (reference sequence). This CDR3 is built from 16 residues. J was trimmed by 6 bases and V by 2 bases; bases with no gene match: 7. CDR3 bases: TGTGCCACCAGCAGACCGCGACAGGGGGCGGTTCAGCCCCAGCATTTT. Its protein is CATSRPRQGAVQPQHF. Filled out from reference TRBV15 and TRBJ1-5, the complete variable domain reads DAMVIQNPRYQVTQFGKPVTLSCSQTLNHNVMYWYQQKSSQAPKLLFHYYDKDFNNEADTPDNFQSRRPNTSFCFLDIRSPGLGDTAMYLCATSRPRQGAVQPQHFGDGTRLSIL.

This chain uses TRBV28 with TRBJ1-5, with 8 bases lining up with TRBD1. CDR3 length: 14 amino acids. V lost 6 bases to trimming and J lost 6 bases; unmatched junction nucleotides: 7. CDR1 and CDR2 (germline): MDHEN, SYDVKM. In nucleotides, the CDR3 is TGTGCCAGCAGCTTCAGGGGGCGCAGTCAGCCCCAGCATTTT. It encodes CASSFRGRSQPQHF.

V and J are TRBV7-3 and TRBJ2-5; 9 bases are shared with TRBD2. CDR1 SGHTA and CDR2 FQGTGA come from the germline V gene. This CDR3 comprises 17 residues. The V and J ends lost 5 bases and 2 bases, in that order; junction bases with no gene match: 12. CDR3 nucleotide sequence: TGTGCCAGCAGCCCCCGTTCGGGGCGGGGGGGGCAAGAGACCCAGTACTTC. Protein product: CASSPRSGRGGQETQYF.

This CDR3 reads CASRGNPGTEAFF. CDR3 coding DNA: TGCGCCAGCAGAGGTAACCCAGGGACTGAAGCTTTCTTT. The chain carries TRBV5-1 and TRBJ1-1; a weak D match, TRBD1 (5 bases). Germline lookup yields CDR1 SGHRS and CDR2 YFSETQ. The length of the CDR3 is 13 residues. Deletions cut 5 bases from V and 5 bases from J, with 13 bases between.

The V and J genes are TRBV9 and TRBJ2-3; D remains ambiguous. This CDR3 has 11 residues. Trimming shortened V by 3 bases and J by 4 bases, and 3 bases separated the two germline ends. CDR1 and CDR2 from the germline V gene are SGDLS and YYNGEE. The CDR3 DNA reads TGTGCCAGCAGCGCTTCAGATACGCAGTATTTT. This gives the protein CASSASDTQYF.

The rearrangement joins TRBV5-4 to TRBJ2-7, with a tentative D call TRBD1 (5 bases). V shed 3 bases and J shed 1 base, with 17 bases lying between them. This CDR3 is built from 16 residues. CDR1 and CDR2 (germline): SGHNT, YYREEE (reference sequence). In DNA, the CDR3 is TGTGCCAGCAGCTCCCGGCGCTGGACAAATTCCTACGAGCAGTACTTC. It is translated as CASSSRRWTNSYEQYF.

V gene TRBV5-1 combines with J gene TRBJ2-3; TRBD1 is a possible D gene (6 bases). Per germline, CDR1 SGHRS and CDR2 YFSETQ. The V and J ends lost 0 bases and 2 bases respectively, with 10 bases between them. The CDR3 consists of 15 residues. In DNA form, the CDR3 reads TGCGCCAGCAGCTTGGTGGGGGCTTACACAGATACGCAGTATTTT. Translation: CASSLVGAYTDTQYF.

This clone is deemed medium-sized. V is TRBV7-9 and J is TRBJ1-6; D is possibly TRBD1 (5 bases). In germline, CDR1 is SEHNR, CDR2 FQNEAQ (reference sequence). Trimming stripped 1 base from V and 8 bases from J, with 15 bases between. This CDR3 contains 16 residues. CDR3 residues: CASSLGNLVGDSPLHF. CDR3 coding DNA: TGTGCCAGCAGCTTAGGGAACTTAGTAGGGGATTCACCCCTCCACTTT.

The genes are TRBV7-9 and TRBJ1-4, with a tentative D call TRBD1 (6 bases). Germline CDR1 reads SEHNR; CDR2 reads FQNEAQ (reference sequence). The CDR3 length is 17 residues. The V end lost 5 bases, the J end lost 0 bases, and 16 bases lay between the germline ends. The CDR3 reads CASSLRGGAATNEKLFF. The CDR3 DNA reads TGTGCCAGCAGCCTCCGCGGGGGGGCTGCAACTAATGAAAAACTGTTTTTT.

The J gene is TRBJ1-4, the V gene TRBV23-1, with 11 bases lining up with TRBD1. TRBV23-1 is an open reading frame, and its role is uncertain. CDR3 size: 17 residues. V trimming: 3 bases; J trimming: 6 bases; junction bases outside the gene matches: 9. CDR3 nucleotide sequence: TGCGCCAGCAGTCATCCAACCTGGGACAGGGGGGATGAAAAACTGTTTTTT. It is translated as CASSHPTWDRGDEKLFF.

The rearrangement uses TRBV6-4 and TRBJ2-6; weak D call: TRBD2 (5 bases). This CDR3 comprises 16 residues. Germline lookup yields CDR1 MRHNA and CDR2 SNTAGT. V lost 0 bases and J 3 bases, leaving 9 bases between the germline ends. The CDR3 DNA is TGTGCCAGCAGTGACTCGGAGGCAGGTGGGGCCAACGTCCTGACTTTC. This codes for CASSDSEAGGANVLTF.

The J gene is TRBJ1-1, the V gene TRBV19; TRBD1 agrees at 8 bases. The CDR3 totals 14 residues. Trimming removed 4 bases from V and 5 bases from J; junction bases left unmatched: 6. The germline gives CDR1 LNHDA, CDR2 SQIVND (reference sequence). CDR3 nucleotides: TGTGCCAGTAGTACAACAGGGGGGAAGACTGAAGCTTTCTTT. This sequence encodes CASSTTGGKTEAFF.

The CDR3 nucleotides are TGCGCCAGCAGACTAGCGGGAGCAGATACGCAGTATTTT. Its protein product is CASRLAGADTQYF. The chain joins TRBV5-1 to TRBJ2-3; 11 nucleotides align to TRBD2. The CDR3 totals 13 residues. CDR1 and CDR2 from the germline V gene are SGHRS and YFSETQ. V dropped 5 bases and J dropped 4; count of bases not matched to a gene: 0.

The rearrangement uses TRBV27 and TRBJ1-1; 7 nucleotides align to TRBD1. This CDR3 has 14 residues. Germline V gene sequence: CDR1 MNHEY, CDR2 SMNVEV (reference sequence). The junction had 5 bases not matched to a gene; V was cut back by 4 bases and J by 3 bases. The CDR3 reads CASSSGTAYTEAFF. For the CDR3, the DNA is TGTGCCAGCAGTTCAGGGACAGCCTACACTGAAGCTTTCTTT.

The chain combines TRBV18 with TRBJ2-7; TRBD1 agrees at 9 bases. Trimming cost V 5 bases and J 7 bases; bases outside gene matches: 6. The germline V gene has CDR1 KGHSH and CDR2 LQKENI. This CDR3 has 13 residues. The CDR3 protein is CASSLQGAREQYF. CDR3 coding DNA: TGTGCCAGCTCATTACAGGGGGCAAGGGAGCAGTACTTC.

V and J are TRBV5-4 and TRBJ1-1, with TRBD1 as a possible D gene (5 bases). The CDR3 consists of 17 residues. The germline V gene encodes CDR1 SGHNT and CDR2 YYREEE (reference sequence). V lost 4 bases and J lost 3, with 22 bases in between. This CDR3 reads CASSPGDGARVYTEAFF. In nucleotides, the CDR3 is TGTGCCAGCAGCCCGGGGGACGGGGCGAGGGTTTACACTGAAGCTTTCTTT. Together with reference TRBV5-4 and TRBJ1-1, the CDR3 gives the full variable domain: ETGVTQSPTHLIKTRGQQVTLRCSSQSGHNTVSWYQQALGQGPQFIFQYYREEENGRGNFPPRFSGLQFPNYSSELNVNALELDDSALYLCASSPGDGARVYTEAFFGQGTRLTVV.

The chain links TRBV19 to TRBJ2-6; D is perhaps TRBD1 (5 bases). Per germline, CDR1 LNHDA and CDR2 SQIVND (reference sequence). This CDR3 has 18 amino acids. V lost 4 bases and J 0 bases, leaving 16 bases between the germline ends. The CDR3 region has the DNA TGTGCCAGTAGTAGCCTAACAGGACAATTCTCTGGGGCCAACGTCCTGACTTTC. This codes for CASSSLTGQFSGANVLTF.

J is TRBJ2-7 and V is TRBV11-1; TRBD2 aligns across 12 bases. CDR1 and CDR2 from the germline V gene are SGHAT and FQDESV (reference sequence). V shed 8 bases and J 4 bases; nucleotides not matched to a gene: 12. The length of the CDR3 is 16 residues. CDR3 protein: CASGFSSGRAQYEQYF. The DNA of the CDR3 is TGTGCCAGCGGATTTTCTAGCGGGAGGGCCCAATACGAGCAGTACTTC.

This chain joins TRBV29-1 and TRBJ2-3, with D maybe TRBD1 (6 bases). The germline V gene encodes CDR1 SQVTM and CDR2 ANQGSEA. The length of the CDR3 is 13 residues. Between the trimmed V and J ends, which lost 6 bases and 1 base, there was a span of 11 bases. The CDR3 DNA reads TGCAGCGTCGAACGACAGGGCACAGATACGCAGTATTTT. It codes for CSVERQGTDTQYF.

The chain employs TRBV9 and TRBJ1-6, with 7 bases identical to TRBD1. Unmatched junction bases numbered 5, after V lost 4 bases and J lost 7 bases. Germline assignment: CDR1 SGDLS and CDR2 YYNGEE. The CDR3 spans 14 residues. CDR3 DNA: TGTGCCAGCAGCCAGACAGGGCCCAATTCACCCCTCCACTTT. Encoded protein: CASSQTGPNSPLHF.

V gene TRBV4-3 combines with J gene TRBJ2-3; 7 nucleotides align to TRBD2. Germline V gene data show CDR1 as LGHNA and CDR2 as YSLEER. J gave up 6 bases and V 4 bases, and 10 bases lay outside the gene matches. This CDR3 region has 15 residues. The CDR3 DNA reads TGCGCCAGCAGCCCCCTCCGGGGGGTATCGGATACGCAGTATTTT. It encodes CASSPLRGVSDTQYF.

The chain recombines TRBV5-4 with TRBJ2-5; 7 bases agree with TRBD1. Trimming cost V 3 bases and J 0 bases; bases outside gene matches: 8. Germline CDR1 and CDR2: SGHNT and YYREEE (reference sequence). The CDR3 extends over 16 amino acids. The CDR3 region is CASSSSLTGNQETQYF. The CDR3 region has the DNA TGTGCCAGCAGCTCCTCCTTGACAGGGAACCAAGAGACCCAGTACTTC.

The chain is built from TRBV6-5 and TRBJ2-2; TRBD1 matches 7 bases. J gave up 5 bases and V 5 bases, and 8 bases lay outside the gene matches. Germline values: CDR1 MNHEY, CDR2 SVGAGI. The CDR3 length is 15 residues. CDR3 protein: CASSITGDTTGELFF. As DNA, the CDR3 is TGTGCCAGCAGTATAACAGGGGATACGACCGGGGAGCTGTTTTTT.

This chain links TRBV5-4 with TRBJ2-3; TRBD2 matches at 7 bases. Trimming took 5 bases from V and 0 from J; bases not matched to a gene: 9. Germline CDR1 is SGHNT and CDR2 is YYREEE (reference sequence). The CDR3 loop spans 16 amino acids. The CDR3 loop is CASSFAMRESTDTQYF. CDR3 coding DNA: TGTGCCAGCAGTTTTGCGATGCGGGAGAGCACAGATACGCAGTATTTT. The whole variable domain, remainder taken from reference TRBV5-4 and TRBJ2-3, is ETGVTQSPTHLIKTRGQQVTLRCSSQSGHNTVSWYQQALGQGPQFIFQYYREEENGRGNFPPRFSGLQFPNYSSELNVNALELDDSALYLCASSFAMRESTDTQYFGPGTRLTVL.